This TCR beta chain was profiled in a study of shared clonotypes between healthy human individuals. TCRdb's table, derived via immunoSEQ multiplex PCR, lists solely in-frame clones and lacks some. The sample has some 500,000 clones, around 96% seen once. Trimming cost V 3 bases and J 2 bases, with 13 bases left between them. CDR3 length: 15 amino acids. The germline CDR1 and CDR2 sequences are LNHDA and SQIVND (reference sequence). The rearrangement joins TRBV19 to TRBJ1-2; no reliable D call. Specimen: naive CD4+ T cells sorted from blood. Subset denoted: CD45RA+ positively selected. The receptor's source is a woman aged 25 to 39 in good health. Here the CDR3 reads CASSIFREFNYGYTF. CDR3 sequence (DNA): TGTGCCAGTAGTATTTTTAGGGAATTCAACTATGGCTACACCTTC.